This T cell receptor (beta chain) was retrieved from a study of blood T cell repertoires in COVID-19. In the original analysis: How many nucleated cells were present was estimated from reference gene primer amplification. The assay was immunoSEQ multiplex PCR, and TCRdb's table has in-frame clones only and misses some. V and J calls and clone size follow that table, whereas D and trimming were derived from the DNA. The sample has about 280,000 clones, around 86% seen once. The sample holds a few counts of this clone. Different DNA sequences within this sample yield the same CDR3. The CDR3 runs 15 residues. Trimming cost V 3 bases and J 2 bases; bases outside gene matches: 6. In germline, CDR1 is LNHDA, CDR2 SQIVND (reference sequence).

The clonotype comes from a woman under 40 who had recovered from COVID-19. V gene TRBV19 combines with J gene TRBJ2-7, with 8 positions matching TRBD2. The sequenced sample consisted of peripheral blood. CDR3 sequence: CASSIGLAGTYEQYF. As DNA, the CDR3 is TGTGCCAGTAGTATCGGGCTAGCGGGCACCTACGAGCAGTACTTC.